This TCR beta chain was found in a study of identical twins. Study-level findings and limits: While abundant cord blood beta clonotypes carried fewer insertions, memory repertoires showed no such pattern.

From the 5' RACE reads, TCRdb called clonotypes with MiXCR, one entry per CDR3 protein. Of 500,000 or so distinct CDR3 sequences in the sample, about 20% were seen once. The CDR3 sequence is 13 residues long. V shed 3 bases and J shed 7 bases, with 7 bases lying between them. This clonotype showed up many times. Antigen: not known. The sample was also reused in another study, on T cells expressing NK-cell markers. That study adds: Sorted CD3+CD56+NKG2C+, CD3+CD56+NKG2C- and CD3+CD56-NKG2C+ T cells supplied TCR beta repertoires. Seven of the eight sequenced donors were classified as HCMV-seropositive, and one was classified as seronegative. Of the CD8+ T cells in 5 to 7 donors, 1.0-7.0% belonged to dominant NKG2C+ clonotypes.

The specimen was CD4+ T cells sorted from blood. This chain connects TRBV12-3 or TRBV12-4 to TRBJ1-6, with D maybe TRBD1 (5 bases). The source of this sequence is a young woman in good health. The CDR3 bases are TGTGCCAGCAGTTTGGGGGGGAATTCACCCCTCCACTTT. This codes for CASSLGGNSPLHF.